This is a list of T cell receptor beta chains from one sample in a study of T cell repertoires in cytomegalovirus infection. Each CDR3 protein gets one entry after TCRdb re-called the reads with MiXCR. The sample has 200,000 to 300,000 distinct CDR3 sequences; 9% to 15% are singletons. Sample: PBMCs. The receptor source for this set is a human donor in good health (CMV status not recorded). Some clones in this sample may be carry-over from other donors' samples. Each CDR3 is given with its conserved first and last residue. A D gene is named only where the DNA matches it firmly. Clone size, where shown, is once, few, many, or a class for clones that have expanded.

.	TRBV7-2	TRBJ2-7	many	CASSLGGQSYEQYF	TGTGCCAGCAGCTTAGGAGGACAGTCCTACGAGCAGTACTTC
TRBD2	TRBV6-2/TRBV6-3	TRBJ2-1	many	CASRLAGGNEQFF	TGTGCCAGCAGACTAGCGGGAGGCAATGAGCAGTTCTTC
.	TRBV7-3	TRBJ1-1	few	CASSLKGKSTEAFF	TGTGCCAGCAGCTTAAAGGGGAAGAGCACTGAAGCTTTCTTT
.	TRBV6-1	TRBJ1-2	.	CASSEGWGRNGYTF	TGTGCCAGCAGTGAAGGGTGGGGGAGGAATGGCTACACCTTC
.	TRBV7-2	TRBJ2-5	many	CASSPAEGFGETQYF	TGTGCCAGCAGCCCCGCAGAGGGTTTTGGAGAGACCCAGTACTTC
TRBD1	TRBV20-1	TRBJ2-7	.	CSARPPGQGAYEQYF	TGCAGTGCTAGGCCCCCGGGACAGGGGGCCTACGAGCAGTACTTC
.	TRBV11-2	TRBJ1-6	many	CASSLAGGGGSPLHF	TGTGCCAGCAGCCTTGCCGGGGGCGGTGGGTCACCCCTCCACTTT
TRBD1	TRBV5-5	TRBJ2-6	many	CASRRTGGPSGANVLTF	TGTGCCAGCAGGCGGACAGGGGGCCCCTCTGGGGCCAACGTCCTGACTTTC
TRBD1	TRBV7-9	TRBJ2-3	.	CASSVYSPRDRGRDTQYF	TGTGCCAGCAGCGTTTACTCCCCCCGGGACAGGGGGCGAGATACGCAGTATTTT
TRBD1	TRBV14	TRBJ2-7	many	CASSRQGVYEQYF	TGTGCCAGCAGCCGACAGGGAGTCTACGAGCAGTACTTC
.	TRBV19	TRBJ2-5	few	CASRIAGSGTQYF	TGTGCCAGTAGGATCGCGGGATCCGGGACCCAGTACTTC
TRBD1	TRBV28	TRBJ1-6	.	CASKTLDRGSTPLHF	TGTGCCAGCAAGACATTGGACAGGGGATCGACACCCCTCCACTTT
.	TRBV7-6	TRBJ2-1	many	CASSLGRTANEQFF	TGTGCCAGCAGCTTAGGAAGGACAGCCAATGAGCAGTTCTTC
.	TRBV30	TRBJ1-6	few	CAWSVRPGDSPLHF	TGTGCCTGGAGTGTCAGGCCAGGGGACTCACCCCTCCACTTT
TRBD2	TRBV28	TRBJ2-2	many	CASRLAGLATGELFF	TGTGCCAGCAGGCTTGCTGGACTAGCCACCGGGGAGCTGTTTTTT
TRBD1	TRBV5-1	TRBJ1-2	.	CASRRGQVENYGYTF	TGCGCCAGCAGGCGTGGACAGGTTGAGAACTATGGCTACACCTTC
.	TRBV6-2/TRBV6-3	TRBJ1-1	.	CASIGKNPMNTEAFF	TGTGCCAGCATAGGAAAGAACCCAATGAACACTGAAGCTTTCTTT
.	TRBV19	TRBJ2-6	few	CASTAGSSGANVLTF	TGTGCCAGTACCGCGGGGAGCTCTGGGGCCAACGTCCTGACTTTC
TRBD1	TRBV7-2	TRBJ1-2	many	CASSPGQGAANNYGYTF	TGTGCCAGCAGCCCGGGACAGGGCGCAGCCAACAACTATGGCTACACCTTC
.	TRBV7-2	TRBJ2-7	many	CASSSQWGSEQYF	TGTGCCAGCAGCTCCCAATGGGGGAGCGAGCAGTACTTC
.	TRBV7-2	TRBJ1-1	many	CASSTRKSNTEAFF	TGTGCCAGCAGCACCCGAAAGTCGAACACTGAAGCTTTCTTT
.	TRBV6-1	TRBJ1-1	.	CASSETGRGPFF	TGTGCCAGCAGTGAAACCGGGCGCGGGCCTTTCTTT
.	TRBV6-6	TRBJ2-4	few	CASSYTPLPGGNIQYF	TGTGCCAGCAGTTACACCCCACTCCCCGGGGGAAACATTCAGTACTTC
.	TRBV28	TRBJ1-1	.	CASSKPYRVGNTEAFF	TGTGCCAGCAGCAAACCCTACAGGGTCGGGAACACTGAAGCTTTCTTT
.	TRBV7-7	TRBJ2-3	few	CASSRLDEDTQYF	TGTGCCAGCAGCCGCCTAGATGAGGATACGCAGTATTTT
.	TRBV7-2	TRBJ2-1	many	CASSLTPAQFF	TGTGCCAGCAGCTTGACACCCGCGCAGTTCTTC
.	TRBV6-1	TRBJ1-1	many	CADEGVKNTEAFF	TGTGCTGATGAGGGTGTAAAAAACACTGAAGCTTTCTTT
.	TRBV3-1	TRBJ1-1	few	CASSHRAGGNTEAFF	TGTGCCAGCAGCCACCGAGCGGGAGGGAACACTGAAGCTTTCTTT
.	TRBV6-1	TRBJ1-1	many	CASKEGFWGTEAFF	TGTGCCAGCAAGGAGGGCTTCTGGGGCACTGAAGCTTTCTTT
.	TRBV12-3/TRBV12-4	TRBJ1-3	many	CASSFPALGGNTIYF	TGTGCCAGCAGTTTTCCGGCCTTGGGGGGAAACACCATATATTTT
.	TRBV7-2	TRBJ1-2	many	CASSLERLGKRGGYTF	TGTGCCAGCAGCTTAGAGAGGCTAGGCAAAAGAGGTGGCTACACCTTC
.	TRBV19	TRBJ2-6	many	CASLAHAETGANVLTF	TGTGCCAGTTTGGCACACGCTGAGACTGGGGCCAACGTCCTGACTTTC
TRBD2	TRBV20-1	TRBJ2-3	.	CSANPSGGYTDTQYF	TGCAGTGCCAACCCTAGCGGGGGGTACACAGATACGCAGTATTTT
.	TRBV28	TRBJ2-1	few	CASSPRKMPRWSPYNEQFF	TGTGCCAGCAGTCCGCGGAAGATGCCCCGATGGTCCCCCTACAATGAGCAGTTCTTC
TRBD2	TRBV28	TRBJ2-1	few	CAIRGSGVSSYNEQFF	TGTGCGATAAGGGGTAGCGGGGTTAGCTCCTACAATGAGCAGTTCTTC
TRBD2	TRBV7-2	TRBJ2-1	many	CASSLALSSGAWDEQFF	TGTGCCAGCAGCTTAGCGCTTTCTAGCGGGGCCTGGGATGAGCAGTTCTTC
.	TRBV7-2	TRBJ1-1	many	CASSVRGLPNTEAFF	TGTGCCAGCAGCGTCAGGGGCCTCCCTAACACTGAAGCTTTCTTT
.	TRBV7-7	TRBJ2-5	many	CASSLGPQETQYF	TGTGCCAGCAGCTTAGGGCCACAAGAGACCCAGTACTTC
TRBD1	TRBV19	TRBJ1-1	.	CASGTGAGTEAFF	TGTGCCAGTGGTACAGGGGCGGGGACTGAAGCTTTCTTT
TRBD1	TRBV7-9	TRBJ2-7	many	CASSIFGTGKFEQYF	TGTGCCAGCAGCATTTTCGGGACAGGGAAATTCGAGCAGTACTTC